The sequence of this TCR beta chain was determined in a study of blood T cell repertoires in COVID-19. In the study overall: COVID-19 samples collected from the United States, Italy and Spain covered acute and convalescent phases. PBMCs, B-cell-depleted T cells, or T cells provided the cDNA or gDNA that made up the material.

The V segment lost 6 bases and the J segment 0 bases; nucleotides outside the gene matches: 5. The CDR3 is made up of 18 amino acids. CDR1 is SNHLY and CDR2 is FYNNEI in the germline V gene. Libraries were prepared by immunoSEQ multiplex PCR; TCRdb keeps only in-frame clonotypes and omits some of them. The data show more than 90,000 clones, roughly 80% seen once. The sequencing input was peripheral blood. The chain has TRBV2 and TRBJ2-6, with TRBD2 matching 13 bases. The clonotype was recovered from a human donor in a cohort sampled during active COVID-19. This CDR3 reads CASRSWTSGGSGANVLTF. The CDR3 DNA reads TGTGCCAGCAGATCATGGACTAGCGGGGGCTCTGGGGCCAACGTCCTGACTTTC.